The entry below describes one T cell receptor beta chain. Antigen: not known. The data are from a study of T cells after yellow fever vaccination. Across the whole study: In the case of low-cell-number fractions, SMART-Seq v4 Ultra Low Input was used for preparation.

Unmatched junction bases numbered 4, after V lost 6 bases and J lost 1 base. The CDR3 extends over 14 amino acids. Germline V gene sequence: CDR1 MGHRA, CDR2 YSYEKL. Each CDR3 protein is one row after TCRdb ran MiXCR on the 5' RACE reads. The sample yields fewer than 450,000 distinct CDR3 sequences, around 10% seen once. Notes on the study in general: Contaminating bulk clonotypes could be abundant in FACS-sorted repertoires. The booster response re-showed most primary clones: 96% CD4, more than 70% CD8.

This TCR came from a man between 18 and 35 years old who received the YFV17D yellow fever vaccine. V gene TRBV4-1 combines with J gene TRBJ1-2; 8 nucleotides match TRBD1. The specimen was PBMCs, collected on the day of the first yellow fever vaccination. The CDR3 DNA reads as TGCGCCAGCAGGACTACAGGGGGTAACTATGGCTACACCTTC. It codes for CASRTTGGNYGYTF.